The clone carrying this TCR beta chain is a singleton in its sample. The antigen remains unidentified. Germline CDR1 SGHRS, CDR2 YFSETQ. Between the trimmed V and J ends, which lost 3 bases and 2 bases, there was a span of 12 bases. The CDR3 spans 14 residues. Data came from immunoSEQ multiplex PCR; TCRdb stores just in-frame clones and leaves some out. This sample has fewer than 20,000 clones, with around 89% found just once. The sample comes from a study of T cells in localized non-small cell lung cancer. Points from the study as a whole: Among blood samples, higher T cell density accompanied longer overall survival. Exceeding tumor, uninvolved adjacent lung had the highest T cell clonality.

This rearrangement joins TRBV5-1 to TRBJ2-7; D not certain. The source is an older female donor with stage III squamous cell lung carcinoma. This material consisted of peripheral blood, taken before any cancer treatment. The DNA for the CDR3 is TGCGCCAGCAGCTCAACGGGCGGTACCTACGAGCAGTACTTC. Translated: CASSSTGGTYEQYF.